The present T cell receptor beta chain was sequenced within a study of blood T cells in healthy people across ages. Whole-study findings and limits: It was found that TCR beta diversity correlated strongly with the percentage of naive T cells. The long-lived group displayed more naive CD4+ cells, plus higher diversity, than the aged donors did.

The germline gives CDR1 SGHDT, CDR2 YYEEEE. The CDR3 has 13 residues. Deletions cut 1 base from V and 11 bases from J, with 15 bases between. Regarding this clonotype: Its antigen remains unknown.

Then a second PCR, running roughly 7 to 11 cycles, was carried out with a sample-barcoded 5' primer and a J-beta primer mix. MiXCR, run by TCRdb on the 5' RACE reads, gives a single entry per CDR3 protein. The repertoire includes about 730,000 distinct CDR3 sequences, approximately 43% of them detected once, and 20% to 25% sits in the top ten. The chain joins TRBV5-6 to TRBJ2-5; D remains unclear. Sequencing input: blood. The sequence was obtained from a woman aged 55 to 70 in good health. CDR3: CASSLRSAAWQYF. CDR3 nucleotides: TGTGCCAGCAGCTTGAGGTCGGCAGCTTGGCAGTACTTC.